A single TCR beta chain is shown here with its context. Its antigen is undetermined. Not enrolled were patients with uncontrolled infection, other autoimmune disease, pregnancy or lactation. Diagnoses rested on clinical symptoms, serum thyroxine and TRAb, thyroid ultrasound and orbital computed tomography. Researchers took RNA transcripts and amplified the TCR beta CDR3 regions from them. The TCR CDR3 was amplified in a first-round RT-PCR using the HTBI primer set. Each CDR3 protein gets one entry after TCRdb re-called the multiplex PCR reads with MiXCR. This table has about 360,000 distinct CDR3 sequences, 25% appearing once. The CDR3 is made up of 16 amino acids. After removal of 6 bases from V and 0 bases from J, the junction contained 6 bases not matched to a gene. Germline CDR1 SGHVS, CDR2 FNYEAQ. The sample belongs to a study of T cells in Graves' hyperthyroidism and ophthalmopathy. Overall study context: The authors collected peripheral blood at initial diagnosis, before any treatment. Points from the study as a whole: Blood samples included most of the expanded thyroid clonotypes exceeding 0.001.

J is TRBJ2-7 and V is TRBV7-6, with 12 positions matching TRBD2. The material sequenced was blood. The receptor's source is a man aged 50 or older with Graves' hyperthyroidism. The CDR3 DNA follows: TGTGCCAGCAGTCAAACGACTAGCGGGAGCTCCTACGAGCAGTACTTC. This sequence encodes CASSQTTSGSSYEQYF. Full variable domain (outside the CDR3, taken from reference TRBV7-6 and TRBJ2-7): GAGVSQSPRYKVTKRGQDVALRCDPISGHVSLYWYRQALGQGPEFLTYFNYEAQQDKSGLPNDRFSAERPEGSISTLTIQRTEQRDSAMYRCASSQTTSGSSYEQYFGPGTRLTVT.